This entry lists 17 T cell receptor beta chains sequenced from one sample in a study of cytomegalovirus exposure and HLA in healthy donors (dated by TCRdb to about 2017). Receptor libraries were prepared by the immunoSEQ multiplex PCR assay. The multiplex PCR relied on a mix of 60 forward primers for TCR Vbeta segments and 13 reverse primers for TCR Jbeta segments. As stored in TCRdb, this immuneACCESS dataset retains in-frame rearrangements with V and J assigned. A fraction of the clones does not appear; measured against another copy, unresolved V genes explain less than half of the discrepancy, and the remainder lacks a known reason. The sample table lists about 130,000 clones, approximately 78% of them with a count of one. The top ten constitute approximately 10% of the sample. Sequenced material: PBMCs. The receptor set was obtained from a man under 40 in good health and CMV-seropositive.

V usage is TRBV11-2 and J usage is TRBJ2-1; no clear D gene. V was shortened by 4 bases and J by 1 base, with 11 bases between the two germline ends. The CDR3 consists of 15 residues. The germline CDR1 and CDR2 sequences are SGHAT and FQNNGV. Here the CDR3 DNA reads TGTGCCAGCAGCTCCACAGTCCTATCCTACAATGAGCAGTTCTTC. It yields the protein CASSSTVLSYNEQFF.

The chain couples TRBV19 to TRBJ2-1, with D possibly TRBD2 on 5 matching bases. Germline CDR1 and CDR2: LNHDA and SQIVND (reference sequence). CDR3 size: 15 residues. Trimming shortened V by 4 bases and J by 9 bases, and 19 bases separated the two germline ends. CDR3 DNA: TGTGCCAGTAGTAAGAATCGGGGTATTCGACCTGAGCAGTTCTTC. It translates to CASSKNRGIRPEQFF.

In the case of this clone: The same CDR3 arises from other DNA sequences in this sample as well. This chain connects TRBV11-2 to TRBJ2-7; TRBD2 matches at 12 bases. This CDR3 has 15 amino acids. Germline trimming cut 2 bases from V and 4 bases from J; bases unmatched to any gene: 3. Germline CDR1 is SGHAT and CDR2 is FQNNGV. This CDR3 reads CASSLSTSGSYEQYF. The CDR3 nucleotides are TGTGCCAGCAGCTTATCGACTAGCGGGAGTTACGAGCAGTACTTC.

The count of this clone is one. The rearrangement uses TRBV5-1 and TRBJ1-1; D is perhaps TRBD1 (5 bases). Trimming left V 4 bases short and J 1 base short, with 17 bases between. In germline, CDR1 is SGHRS, CDR2 YFSETQ. There are 16 residues in the CDR3. The CDR3 loop reads CASSLTTAPQNTEAFF. DNA of the CDR3: TGCGCCAGCAGCCTGACGACAGCCCCGCAGAACACTGAAGCTTTCTTT.

This chain links TRBV27 with TRBJ2-5, with 12 bases fitting TRBD2. From germline, CDR1 is MNHEY and CDR2 SMNVEV (reference sequence). The CDR3 loop spans 14 amino acids. J gave up 4 bases and V 6 bases, and 3 bases lay outside the gene matches. The CDR3 bases are TGTGCCAGCAGGCTAGCGGGGGGGCGAGAGACCCAGTACTTC. Translating gives CASRLAGGRETQYF.

The chain employs TRBV5-1 and TRBJ2-7; TRBD2 matches 7 bases. The V gene's germline CDR1 is SGHRS and CDR2 YFSETQ. The CDR3 spans 16 residues. V gave up 0 bases and J gave up 1 base; unmatched junction bases: 7. CDR3 nucleotide sequence: TGCGCCAGCAGCTTGGGGTACGCGGGAGTTTCCTACGAGCAGTACTTC. Its protein is CASSLGYAGVSYEQYF.

V gene TRBV18 combines with J gene TRBJ1-2, with D perhaps TRBD1 (6 bases). CDR1 is KGHSH, CDR2 LQKENI, per germline. This CDR3 has 13 residues. With 4 bases removed from V and 9 bases from J, the gap between germline ends came to 15 bases. The CDR3 nucleotides are TGTGCCAGCTCACGGGGGCAGTCCCCCAGCTACACCTTC. Encoded protein: CASSRGQSPSYTF.

The V call is TRBV7-2, the J call TRBJ1-5; possibly TRBD1 for D (5 bases). The CDR3 contains 14 residues. Germline V gene sequence: CDR1 SGHTA, CDR2 FQGNSA. The V end was cut by 2 bases, the J end by 6 bases, with 11 bases between. The CDR3 protein is CASSLRQGSQPQHF. DNA of the CDR3: TGTGCCAGCAGCTTACGGCAGGGAAGTCAGCCCCAGCATTTT. Full variable domain (missing parts from reference TRBV7-2 and TRBJ1-5): GAGVSQSPSNKVTEKGKDVELRCDPISGHTALYWYRQSLGQGLEFLIYFQGNSAPDKSGLPSDRFSAERTGGSVSTLTIQRTQQEDSAVYLCASSLRQGSQPQHFGDGTRLSIL.

CDR3 nucleotide sequence: TGTGCCAGCAGTTTTCTAACCAGGCAGGGGCTAGAGACCCAGTACTTC. Translated, it gives CASSFLTRQGLETQYF. The chain uses TRBV27 and TRBJ2-5, with D possibly matching TRBD1 (6 bases). The germline V and J ends were trimmed by 3 bases and 4 bases, with 18 bases remaining between them. This CDR3 contains 16 residues. Per germline, CDR1 MNHEY and CDR2 SMNVEV (reference sequence).

This chain joins TRBV15 and TRBJ2-1, with 8 bases aligning to TRBD2. CDR3 size: 16 residues. The ends lost 1 base at V and 7 bases at J; junction bases unmatched: 9. CDR1 is LNHNV, CDR2 YYDKDF, per germline (reference sequence). The CDR3 is CATSRAALAGSNEQFF. CDR3 coding DNA: TGTGCCACCAGCAGAGCCGCGCTAGCGGGTTCGAATGAGCAGTTCTTC.

The J gene is TRBJ1-1, the V gene TRBV9; 7 bases line up with TRBD1. Losses at the gene ends were 0 bases for V and 5 bases for J; bases not matched to a gene: 7. The CDR3 has 15 amino acids. From germline, CDR1 is SGDLS and CDR2 YYNGEE. DNA for the CDR3: TGTGCCAGCAGCGTAGAGGCAGGGGGTCGGACTGAAGCTTTCTTT. Its translation: CASSVEAGGRTEAFF.

This clone was seen only once. V and J are TRBV5-1 and TRBJ2-6; no definite D call. The CDR3 has 15 amino acids. In germline, CDR1 is SGHRS, CDR2 YFSETQ. Trimming stripped 4 bases from V and 0 bases from J, with 8 bases between. CDR3 bases: TGCGCCAGCAGCATACAGCCCTCTGGGGCCAACGTCCTGACTTTC. Its translation: CASSIQPSGANVLTF. The full variable domain, completed using reference TRBV5-1 and TRBJ2-6, is KAGVTQTPRYLIKTRGQQVTLSCSPISGHRSVSWYQQTPGQGLQFLFEYFSETQRNKGNFPGRFSGRQFSNSRSEMNVSTLELGDSALYLCASSIQPSGANVLTFGAGSRLTVL.

This clone was counted only a few times. This rearrangement joins TRBV30 to TRBJ2-3; TRBD2 matches 7 bases. The V segment lost 0 bases and the J segment 3 bases; nucleotides outside the gene matches: 3. The CDR3 sequence is 14 residues long. Germline-derived CDR1 and CDR2 are GTSNPN and SVGIG (reference sequence). The CDR3 protein is CAWSVNSGTDTQYF. DNA for the CDR3: TGTGCCTGGAGTGTCAATAGCGGGACAGATACGCAGTATTTT.

V gene TRBV20-1 combines with J gene TRBJ2-7; D is ambiguous. V was pared by 3 bases and J by 2 bases, with 5 bases between. In germline, CDR1 is DFQATT, CDR2 SNEGSKA (reference sequence). CDR3 length equals 11 residues. For the CDR3, the DNA is TGCAGTGCTAGCTCCGCCTACGAGCAGTACTTC. It translates to CSASSAYEQYF.

The rearrangement uses TRBV29-1 and TRBJ2-5; a weak D match, TRBD2 (6 bases). Germline CDR1 is SQVTM and CDR2 is ANQGSEA. CDR3 length equals 12 residues. V was clipped by 6 bases and J by 5 bases, with 13 bases between them. CDR3 residues: CSVASVRETQYF. The CDR3 DNA reads as TGCAGCGTGGCTAGCGTTAGGGAGACCCAGTACTTC.

V and J are TRBV10-3 and TRBJ2-3, with D perhaps matching TRBD2 (6 bases). The length of the CDR3 is 14 residues. Trimming took 4 bases from V and 2 from J, leaving 10 bases between them. Germline values: CDR1 ENHRY, CDR2 SYGVKD. Here the CDR3 reads CAISVGGSTDTQYF. CDR3 nucleotides: TGTGCCATCAGTGTGGGAGGTTCCACAGATACGCAGTATTTT.

This chain connects TRBV27 to TRBJ2-7; 10 bases align to TRBD2. V shed 2 bases and J 6 bases; nucleotides not matched to a gene: 4. The CDR3 is 14 amino acids. Germline loops: CDR1 MNHEY, CDR2 SMNVEV (reference sequence). The CDR3, as DNA: TGTGCCAGCAGTTTAGGATCTAGCGGGAGCGAGCAGTACTTC. It codes for CASSLGSSGSEQYF.